The clone carrying this T cell receptor beta chain was seen just once. Other DNA sequences in this specimen translate into the identical CDR3. The sample originates from a study of shared clonotypes between healthy human individuals. V shed 1 base and J shed 5 bases, with 12 bases lying between them. CDR1 SGHRS and CDR2 YFSETQ come from the germline V gene. The CDR3 is 14 residues long. Repertoires were generated with immunoSEQ multiplex PCR, while TCRdb's copy carries only in-frame clones and drops some. The data show some 300,000 clones, around four fifths seen once. This TCR came from a man younger than 45 in good health. The sequencing sample was made of memory CD4+ T cells sorted from blood. As to subset: CD45RA-negative fraction. This chain links TRBV5-1 with TRBJ1-1; tentative D call: TRBD1 (5 bases). The CDR3 nucleotides read TGCGCCAGCAGCTTGTATCAGGGATCGACTGAAGCTTTCTTT. Protein sequence: CASSLYQGSTEAFF.